This record covers a single T cell receptor (beta chain). Since a much larger clone is just one base distant, this may be a read error. The entry originates in a study of patients and donors after allogeneic stem cell transplantation. TCRdb used MiXCR to reprocess the RT-PCR reads, holding one entry per CDR3 protein. The data contain 400,000 to 450,000 distinct CDR3 sequences, 15% to 20% of them seen just once; the ten biggest clones take up just over 7%. The CDR3 runs to 10 residues. Sequencing input: blood, either unsorted or a sorted T cell fraction (not recorded which). The J gene is TRBJ2-1, the V gene TRBV12-3 or TRBV12-4, with D uncertain. The sequence came from a human donor who was either an allogeneic HSCT recipient or a stem cell or donor lymphocyte infusion donor (not recorded which). It is not recorded whose cells these are; they may come from a transplant donor. The CDR3 nucleotides are TGTGCCAGCCGTTACCCTACGGCTTCCTTC. It is translated as CASRYPTASF.